The 8 T cell receptor beta chains below were found in one sample sequenced in a study of T cell responses to AZD1222 COVID-19 vaccine. Data came from immunoSEQ multiplex PCR; TCRdb stores just in-frame clones and leaves some out. The sample shows roughly 150,000 clones, roughly 87% of them seen only once. The sequences come from peripheral blood, collected 28 days after the second AZD1222 dose. The receptor source for this set is an adult who received the AZD1222 COVID-19 vaccine.

This chain joins TRBV13 and TRBJ1-1; 7 bases align to TRBD1. Per the germline V gene, CDR1 is PRHDT and CDR2 is FYEKMQ (reference sequence). The length of the CDR3 is 15 residues. The J segment lost 2 bases and the V segment lost 4 bases, leaving 7 bases of the junction unmatched. CDR3 nucleotides: TGTGCCAGCAGCTCCGGACAGGCGATTAACACTGAAGCTTTCTTT. It translates to CASSSGQAINTEAFF.

The chain is built from TRBV2 and TRBJ1-2; the match to TRBD1 covers 11 bases. The ends lost 6 bases at V and 7 bases at J; junction bases unmatched: 4. This CDR3 comprises 13 residues. The germline V gene has CDR1 SNHLY and CDR2 FYNNEI. The CDR3 spells CASRDRGRGGYTF. CDR3 DNA: TGTGCCAGCAGGGACAGGGGGCGCGGTGGCTACACCTTC.

The genes are TRBV11-2 and TRBJ1-1; 7 bases align to TRBD1. Losses at the gene ends were 4 bases for V and 4 bases for J; bases not matched to a gene: 9. The CDR3 is 15 amino acids. CDR1 is SGHAT, CDR2 FQNNGV, per germline. The chain's CDR3 is CASSSHRGRGTEAFF. The CDR3 DNA reads as TGTGCCAGCAGCTCCCACAGGGGACGAGGCACTGAAGCTTTCTTT.

V usage is TRBV12-5 and J usage is TRBJ1-3, with D possibly being TRBD1 (5 bases). The CDR3 is made up of 15 amino acids. Germline V gives CDR1 LGHNT, CDR2 FRNRAP. V lost 4 bases to trimming and J lost 0 bases, with 10 bases between them. The CDR3 coding sequence is TGTGCTAGTGGTTCGGGACCGCTCTCTGGAAACACCATATATTTT. It codes for CASGSGPLSGNTIYF.

The chain is built from TRBV20-1 and TRBJ1-2, with 7 bases lining up with TRBD1. The CDR3 covers 14 residues. The junction had 9 bases not matched to a gene; V was cut back by 3 bases and J by 5 bases. Germline values: CDR1 DFQATT, CDR2 SNEGSKA (reference sequence). Written as DNA, the CDR3 is TGCAGTGCTAGTCCTACGGGACAGCCATATGGCTACACCTTC. It translates to CSASPTGQPYGYTF.

This clone was picked up one time. The rearrangement joins TRBV23-1 to TRBJ2-7; 14 bases align to TRBD2. TRBV23-1 falls under the ORF class, with uncertain function. The CDR3 is 16 amino acids. The V and J ends lost 8 bases and 0 bases, in that order; junction bases with no gene match: 6. Written as DNA, the CDR3 is TGCGCCAGCGGTCGGACTAGCGGGGGGAGCTCCTACGAGCAGTACTTC. Its translation is CASGRTSGGSSYEQYF.

This chain uses TRBV7-2 with TRBJ2-7; D may be TRBD1 or TRBD2 (5 bases each). The CDR3 is 16 amino acids. Germline loops: CDR1 SGHTA, CDR2 FQGNSA. Trimming cost V 0 bases and J 0 bases, with 12 bases left between them. Written as DNA, the CDR3 is TGTGCCAGCAGCTTAGCGTCGTCAGGGAGCTCCTACGAGCAGTACTTC. It encodes CASSLASSGSSYEQYF.

In its sample, this clone was seen once. This chain uses TRBV29-1 with TRBJ2-7; D gene uncertain. The CDR3 consists of 14 residues. Germline-derived CDR1 and CDR2 are SQVTM and ANQGSEA. Trimming removed 2 bases from V and 3 bases from J, with 14 bases in between. The CDR3 loop reads CSVESLEQGYEQYF. The CDR3 bases are TGCAGCGTTGAAAGTTTGGAGCAAGGCTACGAGCAGTACTTC.